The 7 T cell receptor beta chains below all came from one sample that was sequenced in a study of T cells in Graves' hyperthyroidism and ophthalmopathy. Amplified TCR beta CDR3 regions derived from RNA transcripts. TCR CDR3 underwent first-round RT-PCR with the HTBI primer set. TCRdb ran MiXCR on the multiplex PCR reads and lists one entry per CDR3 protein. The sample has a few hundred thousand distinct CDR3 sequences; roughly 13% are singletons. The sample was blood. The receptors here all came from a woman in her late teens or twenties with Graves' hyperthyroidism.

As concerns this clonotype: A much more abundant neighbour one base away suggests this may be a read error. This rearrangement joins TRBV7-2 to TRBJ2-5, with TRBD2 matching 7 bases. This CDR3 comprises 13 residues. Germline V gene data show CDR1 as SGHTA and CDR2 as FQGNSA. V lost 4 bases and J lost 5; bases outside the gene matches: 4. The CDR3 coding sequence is TGTGCCAGCAGCTCCGACGGGGGGGAGACCCAGTACTTC. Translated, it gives CASSSDGGETQYF.

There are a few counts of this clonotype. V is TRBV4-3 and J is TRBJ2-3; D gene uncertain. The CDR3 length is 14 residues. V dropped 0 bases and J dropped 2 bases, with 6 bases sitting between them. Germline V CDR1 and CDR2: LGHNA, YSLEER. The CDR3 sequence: CASSQDSDTDTQYF. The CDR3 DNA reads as TGCGCCAGCAGCCAAGACAGCGACACAGATACGCAGTATTTT.

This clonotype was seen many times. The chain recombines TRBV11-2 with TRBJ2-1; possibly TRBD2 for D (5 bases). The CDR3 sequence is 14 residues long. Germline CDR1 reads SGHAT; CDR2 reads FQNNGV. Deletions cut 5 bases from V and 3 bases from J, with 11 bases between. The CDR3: CASSRAEGYNEQFF. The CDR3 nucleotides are TGTGCCAGCAGCCGCGCTGAGGGCTACAATGAGCAGTTCTTC.

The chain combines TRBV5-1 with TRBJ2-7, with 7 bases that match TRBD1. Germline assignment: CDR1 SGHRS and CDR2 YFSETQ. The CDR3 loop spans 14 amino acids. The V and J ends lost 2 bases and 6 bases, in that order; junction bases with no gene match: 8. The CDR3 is CASSFIATGAEQYF. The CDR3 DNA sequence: TGCGCCAGCAGCTTCATAGCTACAGGGGCCGAGCAGTACTTC. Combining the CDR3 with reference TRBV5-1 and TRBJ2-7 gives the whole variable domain KAGVTQTPRYLIKTRGQQVTLSCSPISGHRSVSWYQQTPGQGLQFLFEYFSETQRNKGNFPGRFSGRQFSNSRSEMNVSTLELGDSALYLCASSFIATGAEQYFGPGTRLTVT.

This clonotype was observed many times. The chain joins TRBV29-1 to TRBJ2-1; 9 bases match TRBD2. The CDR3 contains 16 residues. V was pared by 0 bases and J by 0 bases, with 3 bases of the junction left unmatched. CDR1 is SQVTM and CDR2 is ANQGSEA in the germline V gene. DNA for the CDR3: TGCAGCGTTGAAGAGGTGACTAGCGGCTCCTACAATGAGCAGTTCTTC. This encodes CSVEEVTSGSYNEQFF.

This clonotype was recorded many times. This chain's CDR3 is CASSGRTSTDTQYF. In nucleotides, the CDR3 is TGTGCCAGCAGCGGGAGGACTAGCACAGATACGCAGTATTTT. The chain recombines TRBV3-1 with TRBJ2-3, with D maybe TRBD2 (6 bases). V lost 5 bases to trimming and J lost 0 bases, with 9 bases between them. The germline gives CDR1 LGHDT, CDR2 YNNKEL (reference sequence). The CDR3 length is 14 residues.

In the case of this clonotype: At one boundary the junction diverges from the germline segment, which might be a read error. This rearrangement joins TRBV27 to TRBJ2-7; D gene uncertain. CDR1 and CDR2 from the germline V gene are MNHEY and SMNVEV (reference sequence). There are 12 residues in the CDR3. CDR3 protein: CASGLSGSEQYF. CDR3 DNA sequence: TGTGCCAGCGGTTTATCAGGAAGCGAGCAGTACTTC.